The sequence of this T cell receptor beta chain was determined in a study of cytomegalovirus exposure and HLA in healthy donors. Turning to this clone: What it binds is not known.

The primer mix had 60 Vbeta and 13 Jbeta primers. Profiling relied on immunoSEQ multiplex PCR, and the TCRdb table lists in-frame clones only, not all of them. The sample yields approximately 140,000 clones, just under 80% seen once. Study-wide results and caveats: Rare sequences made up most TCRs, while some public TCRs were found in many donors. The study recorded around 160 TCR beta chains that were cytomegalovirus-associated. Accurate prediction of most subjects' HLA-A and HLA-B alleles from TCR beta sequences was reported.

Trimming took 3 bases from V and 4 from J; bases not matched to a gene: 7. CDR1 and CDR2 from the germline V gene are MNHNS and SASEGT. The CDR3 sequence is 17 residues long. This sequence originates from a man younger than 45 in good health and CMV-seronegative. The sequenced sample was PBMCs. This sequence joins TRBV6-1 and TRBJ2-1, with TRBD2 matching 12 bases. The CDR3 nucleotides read TGTGCCAGCAGTGATAGAACTAGCGGGGGGCTATACAATGAGCAGTTCTTC. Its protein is CASSDRTSGGLYNEQFF.